The sequence of this T cell receptor beta chain was determined in a study of T cell responses to AZD1222 COVID-19 vaccine. About the research overall: Doses given second, at about 4 or about 12 weeks, were pooled.

This CDR3 contains 13 residues. The V and J ends lost 3 bases and 7 bases, in that order; junction bases with no gene match: 5. Germline values: CDR1 KGHSH, CDR2 LQKENI. This clone was found a few times. Generated by immunoSEQ multiplex PCR, the TCRdb table keeps only in-frame clones and is missing some. The sample comprises 100,000 to 150,000 clones, about 85% of which are singletons, and approximately 1.5% rests with the top ten. The chain links TRBV18 to TRBJ1-1; TRBD1 matches 7 bases. The source was peripheral blood, collected on day 0 of AZD1222 vaccination. This sequence originates from an adult in good health. CDR3 sequence (DNA): TGTGCCAGCTCACCGGGACAGAGACATGAAGCTTTCTTT. Translated, it gives CASSPGQRHEAFF.